This TCR beta chain came from a study of OX40 agonist ivuxolimab in advanced cancers. The CDR3 contains 15 residues. Germline assignment: CDR1 SNHLY and CDR2 FYNNEI. Trimming took 3 bases from V and 5 from J; bases not matched to a gene: 7. Repertoires were generated with immunoSEQ multiplex PCR, while TCRdb's copy carries only in-frame clones and drops some. The top ten clones hold roughly 2% of a sample with some 81,000 clones, 80% to 90% of them seen once. The TCR comes from an adult with an advanced solid tumor such as melanoma, head and neck, liver or kidney cancer. The gene calls are TRBV2 and TRBJ1-5, with 7 nucleotides matching TRBD1. This specimen consisted of CD4+ or CD8+ T cells sorted from blood, obtained in a trial of the OX40 agonist ivuxolimab. The CDR3, as DNA: TGTGCCAGCAGTGAGATGACAGGGTCACATCAGCCCCAGCATTTT. Protein sequence: CASSEMTGSHQPQHF.